These 2 T cell receptor beta chains were sequenced from one sample in a study of T-cell reconstitution after alpha-beta-depleted transplantation in children. Unique molecular identifiers tagged the TCRbeta library. A single record per CDR3 protein comes from TCRdb applying MiXCR to the PCR reads. The sample carries approximately 1,000,000 distinct CDR3 sequences, roughly 29% recorded once. The source was PBMCs, mostly from graft donor cells, collected 360 days after TCRalphabeta/CD19-depleted stem cell transplant. The receptors stem from a boy younger than two who had a stem cell transplant for SCID, so the T cells may come from the graft donor.

The chain carries TRBV15 and TRBJ2-5; D remains ambiguous. V lost 1 base, J lost 3 bases, and 12 bases lay in between. The germline V gene encodes CDR1 LNHNV and CDR2 YYDKDF (reference sequence). This CDR3 region has 15 residues. CDR3 in amino acids: CATSRVYAGKETQYF. Here the CDR3 DNA reads TGTGCCACCAGCAGAGTATATGCAGGAAAAGAGACCCAGTACTTC.

This sequence joins TRBV4-1 and TRBJ2-3, with TRBD1 matching 8 bases. Germline CDR1 reads MGHRA; CDR2 reads YSYEKL. The V gene end was trimmed by 4 bases and the J gene end by 7 bases; junction bases not matched to a gene: 4. CDR3 length: 13 amino acids. The DNA of the CDR3 is TGCGCCAGCAGCCGGAACAGGGGGTATACGCAGTATTTT. Translation: CASSRNRGYTQYF.